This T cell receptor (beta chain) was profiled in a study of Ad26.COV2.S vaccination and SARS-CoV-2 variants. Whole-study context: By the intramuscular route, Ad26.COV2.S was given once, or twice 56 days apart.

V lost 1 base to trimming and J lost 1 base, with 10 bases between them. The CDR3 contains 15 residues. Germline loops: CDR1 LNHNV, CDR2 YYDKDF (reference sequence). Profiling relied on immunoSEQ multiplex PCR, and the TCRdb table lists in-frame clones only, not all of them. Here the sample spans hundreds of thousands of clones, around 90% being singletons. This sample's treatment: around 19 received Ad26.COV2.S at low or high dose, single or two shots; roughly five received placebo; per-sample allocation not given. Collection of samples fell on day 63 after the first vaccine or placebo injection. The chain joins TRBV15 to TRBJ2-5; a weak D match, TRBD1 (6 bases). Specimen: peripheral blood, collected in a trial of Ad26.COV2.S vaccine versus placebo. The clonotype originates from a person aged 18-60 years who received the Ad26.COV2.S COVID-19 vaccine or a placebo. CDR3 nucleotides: TGTGCCACCAGCAGAGGTCAGGACAGCCAAGAGACCCAGTACTTC. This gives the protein CATSRGQDSQETQYF.